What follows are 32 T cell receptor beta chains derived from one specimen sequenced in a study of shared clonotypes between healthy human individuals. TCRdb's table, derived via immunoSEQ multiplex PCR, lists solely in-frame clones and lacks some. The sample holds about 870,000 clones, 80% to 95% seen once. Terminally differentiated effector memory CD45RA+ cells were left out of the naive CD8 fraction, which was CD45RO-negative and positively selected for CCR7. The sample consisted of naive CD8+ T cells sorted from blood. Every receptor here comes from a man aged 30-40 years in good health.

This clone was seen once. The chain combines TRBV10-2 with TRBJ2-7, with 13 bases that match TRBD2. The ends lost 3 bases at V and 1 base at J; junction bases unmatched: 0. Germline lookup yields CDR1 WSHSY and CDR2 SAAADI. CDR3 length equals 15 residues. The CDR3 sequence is CASSELAGGSYEQYF. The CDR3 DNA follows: TGCGCCAGCAGTGAACTAGCGGGAGGGTCCTACGAGCAGTACTTC.

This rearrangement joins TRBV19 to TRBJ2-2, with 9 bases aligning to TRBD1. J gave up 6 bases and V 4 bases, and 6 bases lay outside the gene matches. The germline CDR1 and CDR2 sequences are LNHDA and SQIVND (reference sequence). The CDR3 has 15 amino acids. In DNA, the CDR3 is TGTGCCAGTAGTACACACTGGACAGGGGCCGGGGAGCTGTTTTTT. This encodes CASSTHWTGAGELFF.

The CDR3 reads CASSAGGGTGPTDTQYF. CDR3 nucleotides: TGTGCCAGCAGCGCCGGTGGTGGGACAGGGCCCACAGATACGCAGTATTTT. V gene TRBV9 combines with J gene TRBJ2-3, with 9 nucleotides matching TRBD1. The CDR3 has 17 amino acids. Germline-derived CDR1 and CDR2 are SGDLS and YYNGEE. The V segment lost 3 bases and the J segment 2 bases; nucleotides outside the gene matches: 10. Complete variable domain (other parts from reference TRBV9 and TRBJ2-3): DSGVTQTPKHLITATGQRVTLRCSPRSGDLSVYWYQQSLDQGLQFLIQYYNGEERAKGNILERFSAQQFPDLHSELNLSSLELGDSALYFCASSAGGGTGPTDTQYFGPGTRLTVL.

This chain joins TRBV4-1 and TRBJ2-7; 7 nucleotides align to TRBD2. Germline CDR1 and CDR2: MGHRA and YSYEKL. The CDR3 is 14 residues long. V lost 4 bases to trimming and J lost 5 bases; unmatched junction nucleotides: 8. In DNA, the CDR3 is TGCGCCAGCAGCCCGACGACTAGCATCCACGAGCAGTACTTC. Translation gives CASSPTTSIHEQYF.

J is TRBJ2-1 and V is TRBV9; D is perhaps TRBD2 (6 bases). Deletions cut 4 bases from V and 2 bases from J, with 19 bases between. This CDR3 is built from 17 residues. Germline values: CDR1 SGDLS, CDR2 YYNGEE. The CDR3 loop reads CASSSLAEPTPYNEQFF. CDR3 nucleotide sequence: TGTGCCAGCAGCTCATTAGCGGAACCCACCCCCTACAATGAGCAGTTCTTC. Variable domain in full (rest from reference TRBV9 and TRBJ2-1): DSGVTQTPKHLITATGQRVTLRCSPRSGDLSVYWYQQSLDQGLQFLIQYYNGEERAKGNILERFSAQQFPDLHSELNLSSLELGDSALYFCASSSLAEPTPYNEQFFGPGTRLTVL.

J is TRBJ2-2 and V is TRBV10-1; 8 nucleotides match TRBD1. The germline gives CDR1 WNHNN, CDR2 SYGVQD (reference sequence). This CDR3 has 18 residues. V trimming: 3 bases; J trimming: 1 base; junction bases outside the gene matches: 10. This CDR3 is CASSDSAIGTGNTGELFF. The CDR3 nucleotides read TGCGCCAGCAGTGATTCAGCAATCGGGACAGGGAACACCGGGGAGCTGTTTTTT.

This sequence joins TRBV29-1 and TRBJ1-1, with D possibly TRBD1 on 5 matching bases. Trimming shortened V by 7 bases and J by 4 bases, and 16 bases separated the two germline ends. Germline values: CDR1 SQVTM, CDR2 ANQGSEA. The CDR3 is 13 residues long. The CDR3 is CSDLRSGGTEAFF. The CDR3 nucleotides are TGCAGCGATCTAAGGTCTGGGGGCACTGAAGCTTTCTTT.

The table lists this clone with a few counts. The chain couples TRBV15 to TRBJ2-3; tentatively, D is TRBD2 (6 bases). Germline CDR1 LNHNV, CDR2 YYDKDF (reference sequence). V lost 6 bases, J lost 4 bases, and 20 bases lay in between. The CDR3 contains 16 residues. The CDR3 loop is CATSQIPSDLADTQYF. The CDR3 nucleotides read TGTGCCACCAGTCAGATTCCTAGCGATCTGGCAGATACGCAGTATTTT.

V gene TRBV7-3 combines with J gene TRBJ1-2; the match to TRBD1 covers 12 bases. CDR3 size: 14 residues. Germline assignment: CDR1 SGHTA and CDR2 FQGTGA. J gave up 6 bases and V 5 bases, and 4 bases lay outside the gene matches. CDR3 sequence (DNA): TGTGCCAGCAGCCCGGGACAGGGGGCAAATGGCTACACCTTC. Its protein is CASSPGQGANGYTF.

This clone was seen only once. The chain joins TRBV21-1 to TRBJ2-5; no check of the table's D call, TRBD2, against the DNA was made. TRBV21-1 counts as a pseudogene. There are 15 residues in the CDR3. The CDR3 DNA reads TGTGCCAGCAGCAAGGTCTCAAGGAGGCCCGAGGCCCAGTACTTC. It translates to CASSKVSRRPEAQYF.

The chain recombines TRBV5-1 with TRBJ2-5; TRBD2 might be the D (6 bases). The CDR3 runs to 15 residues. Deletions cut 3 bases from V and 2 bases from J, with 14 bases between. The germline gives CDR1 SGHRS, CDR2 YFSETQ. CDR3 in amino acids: CASSWGGERQETQYF. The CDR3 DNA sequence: TGCGCCAGCAGCTGGGGAGGAGAGAGACAAGAGACCCAGTACTTC. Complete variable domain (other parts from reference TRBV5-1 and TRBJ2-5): KAGVTQTPRYLIKTRGQQVTLSCSPISGHRSVSWYQQTPGQGLQFLFEYFSETQRNKGNFPGRFSGRQFSNSRSEMNVSTLELGDSALYLCASSWGGERQETQYFGPGTRLLVL.

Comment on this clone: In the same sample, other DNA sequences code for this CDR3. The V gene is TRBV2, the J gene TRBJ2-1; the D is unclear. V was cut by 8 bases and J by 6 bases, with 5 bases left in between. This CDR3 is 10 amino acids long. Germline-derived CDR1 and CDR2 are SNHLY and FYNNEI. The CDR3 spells CASLGNEQFF. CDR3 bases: TGTGCCAGCCTGGGCAATGAGCAGTTCTTC.

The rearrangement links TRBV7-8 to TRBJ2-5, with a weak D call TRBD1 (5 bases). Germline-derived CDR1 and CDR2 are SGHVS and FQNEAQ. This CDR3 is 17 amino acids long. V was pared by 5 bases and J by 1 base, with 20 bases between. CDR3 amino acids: CASSAMGPMPSQETQYF. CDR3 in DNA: TGTGCCAGCAGCGCCATGGGGCCAATGCCCAGCCAAGAGACCCAGTACTTC.

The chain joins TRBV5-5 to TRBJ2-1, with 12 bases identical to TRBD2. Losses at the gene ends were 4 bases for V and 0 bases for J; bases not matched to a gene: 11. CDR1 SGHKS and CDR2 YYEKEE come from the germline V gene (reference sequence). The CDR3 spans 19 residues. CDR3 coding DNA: TGTGCCAGCAGCCCGCCACTAGCGGGAGGACTTAGCTCCTACAATGAGCAGTTCTTC. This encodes CASSPPLAGGLSSYNEQFF.

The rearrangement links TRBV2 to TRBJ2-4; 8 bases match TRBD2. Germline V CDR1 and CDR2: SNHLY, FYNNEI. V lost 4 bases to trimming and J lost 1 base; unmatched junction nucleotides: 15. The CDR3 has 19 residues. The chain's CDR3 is CASSGEVGRAGDAKNIQYF. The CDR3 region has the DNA TGTGCCAGCAGTGGAGAAGTCGGGAGGGCTGGAGATGCCAAAAACATTCAGTACTTC.

The CDR3 bases are TGTGCCAGCAGCTTGTTCGGGGCGGGACTCGATGAGCAGTTCTTC. Translating it yields CASSLFGAGLDEQFF. The J gene is TRBJ2-1, the V gene TRBV7-3; tentatively, D is TRBD2 (6 bases). Trimming pared 3 bases from V and 8 bases from J, leaving 17 bases between. CDR1 and CDR2 (germline): SGHTA, FQGTGA. The CDR3 runs 15 residues.

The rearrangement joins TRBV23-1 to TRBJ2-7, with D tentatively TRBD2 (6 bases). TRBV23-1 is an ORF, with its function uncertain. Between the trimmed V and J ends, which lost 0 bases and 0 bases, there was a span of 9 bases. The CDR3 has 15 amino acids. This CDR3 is CASSQSGGYSYEQYF. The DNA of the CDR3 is TGCGCCAGCAGTCAATCTGGGGGGTACTCCTACGAGCAGTACTTC.

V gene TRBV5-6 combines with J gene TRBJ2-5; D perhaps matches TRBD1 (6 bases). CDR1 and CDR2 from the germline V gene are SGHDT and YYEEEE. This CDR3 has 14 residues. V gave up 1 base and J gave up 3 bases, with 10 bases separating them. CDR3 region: CASSLSSGEETQYF. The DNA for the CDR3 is TGTGCCAGCAGCTTGAGTTCAGGGGAAGAGACCCAGTACTTC.

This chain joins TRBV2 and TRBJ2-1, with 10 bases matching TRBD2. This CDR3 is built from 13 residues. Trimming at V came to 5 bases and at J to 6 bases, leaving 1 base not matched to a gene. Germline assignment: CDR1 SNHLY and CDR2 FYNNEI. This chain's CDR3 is CASSRLAGNEQFF. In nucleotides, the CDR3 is TGTGCCAGCAGTAGACTAGCGGGCAATGAGCAGTTCTTC.

The DNA of the CDR3 is TGTGCCAGCAGCCCCCGGACTAGCGGGACCGACTACGAGCAGTACTTC. Encoded protein: CASSPRTSGTDYEQYF. The V gene is TRBV9, the J gene TRBJ2-7; TRBD2 agrees at 12 bases. The CDR3 covers 16 residues. The ends lost 4 bases at V and 3 bases at J; junction bases unmatched: 8. CDR1 SGDLS and CDR2 YYNGEE come from the germline V gene.

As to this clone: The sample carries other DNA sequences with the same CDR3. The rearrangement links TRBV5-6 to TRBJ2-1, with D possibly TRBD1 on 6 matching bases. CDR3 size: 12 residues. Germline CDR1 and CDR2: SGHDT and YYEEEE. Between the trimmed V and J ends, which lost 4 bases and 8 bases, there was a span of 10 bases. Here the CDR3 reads CASSLGGYEQFF. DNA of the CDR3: TGTGCCAGCAGCCTAGGGGGATATGAGCAGTTCTTC.

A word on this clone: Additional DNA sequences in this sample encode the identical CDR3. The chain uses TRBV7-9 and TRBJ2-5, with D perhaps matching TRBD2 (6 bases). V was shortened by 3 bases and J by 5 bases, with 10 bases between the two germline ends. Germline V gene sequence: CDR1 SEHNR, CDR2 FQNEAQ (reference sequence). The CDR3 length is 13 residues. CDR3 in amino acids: CASSLGGVETQYF. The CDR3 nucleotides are TGTGCCAGCAGCTTGGGGGGAGTGGAGACCCAGTACTTC.

CDR3 sequence (DNA): TGTGCCAGCAGCTTACAGATCCAAAATGAAAAACTGTTTTTT. This encodes CASSLQIQNEKLFF. The chain uses TRBV7-9 and TRBJ1-4; no reliable D call. The CDR3 is 14 residues long. Trimming removed 2 bases at V and 5 bases at J, with 9 bases between. CDR1 and CDR2 (germline): SEHNR, FQNEAQ (reference sequence).

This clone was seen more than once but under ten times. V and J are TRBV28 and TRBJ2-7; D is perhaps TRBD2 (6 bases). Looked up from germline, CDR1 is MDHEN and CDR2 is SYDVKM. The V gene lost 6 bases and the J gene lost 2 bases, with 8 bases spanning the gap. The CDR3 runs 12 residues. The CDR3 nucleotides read TGTGCCAGCAGGGGACTGGCCTACGAGCAGTACTTC. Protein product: CASRGLAYEQYF.

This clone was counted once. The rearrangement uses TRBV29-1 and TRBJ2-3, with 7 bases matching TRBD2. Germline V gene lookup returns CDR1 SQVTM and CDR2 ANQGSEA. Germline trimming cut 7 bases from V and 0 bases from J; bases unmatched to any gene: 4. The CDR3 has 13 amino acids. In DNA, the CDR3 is TGCAGCGCTGATAGCGGGAGCACAGATACGCAGTATTTT. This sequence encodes CSADSGSTDTQYF.

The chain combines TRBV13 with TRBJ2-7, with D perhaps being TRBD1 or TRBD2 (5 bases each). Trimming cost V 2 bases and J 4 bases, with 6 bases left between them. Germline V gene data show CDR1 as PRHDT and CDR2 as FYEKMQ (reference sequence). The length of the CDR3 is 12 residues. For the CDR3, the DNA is TGTGCCAGCAGCTTATGGGGGTACGAGCAGTACTTC. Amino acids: CASSLWGYEQYF.

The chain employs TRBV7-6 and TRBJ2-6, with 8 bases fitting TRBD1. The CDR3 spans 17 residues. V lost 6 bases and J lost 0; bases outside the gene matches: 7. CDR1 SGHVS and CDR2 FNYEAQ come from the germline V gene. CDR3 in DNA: TGTGCCAGCAGTCCGGGACAGGAGTACTCTGGGGCCAACGTCCTGACTTTC. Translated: CASSPGQEYSGANVLTF.

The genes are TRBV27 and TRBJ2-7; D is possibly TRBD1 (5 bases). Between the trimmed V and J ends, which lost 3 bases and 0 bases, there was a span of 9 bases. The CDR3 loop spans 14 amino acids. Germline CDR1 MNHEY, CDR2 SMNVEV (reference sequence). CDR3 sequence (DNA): TGTGCCAGCAGTTTCGGACACCCCTCCTACGAGCAGTACTTC. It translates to CASSFGHPSYEQYF.

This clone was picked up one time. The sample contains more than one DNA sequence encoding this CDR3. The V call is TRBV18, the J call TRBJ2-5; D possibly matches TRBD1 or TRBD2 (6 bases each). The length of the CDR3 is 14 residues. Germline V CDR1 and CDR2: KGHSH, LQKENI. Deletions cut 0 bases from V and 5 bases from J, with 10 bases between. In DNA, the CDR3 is TGTGCCAGCTCACCACCGAGGGGGAGGGAGACCCAGTACTTC. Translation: CASSPPRGRETQYF.

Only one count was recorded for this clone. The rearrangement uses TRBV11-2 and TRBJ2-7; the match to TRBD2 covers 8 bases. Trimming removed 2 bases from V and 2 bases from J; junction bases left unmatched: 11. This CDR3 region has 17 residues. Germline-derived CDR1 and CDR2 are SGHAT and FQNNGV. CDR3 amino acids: CASSLSMAGGFTYEQYF. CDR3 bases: TGTGCCAGCAGCTTATCAATGGCGGGAGGTTTCACCTACGAGCAGTACTTC.

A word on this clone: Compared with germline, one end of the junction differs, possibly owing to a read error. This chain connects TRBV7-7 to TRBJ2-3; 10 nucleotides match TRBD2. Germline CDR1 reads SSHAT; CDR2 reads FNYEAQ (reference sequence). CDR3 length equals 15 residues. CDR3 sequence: CASSAGLANTDTQYF. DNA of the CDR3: TGTGCTAGCAGCGCGGGACTAGCGAACACAGATACGCAGTATTTT.

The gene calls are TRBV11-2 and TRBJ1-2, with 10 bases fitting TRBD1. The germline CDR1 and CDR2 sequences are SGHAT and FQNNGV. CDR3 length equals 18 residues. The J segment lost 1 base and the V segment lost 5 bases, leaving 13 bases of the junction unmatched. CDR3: CASSPSPGQGSHNYGYTF. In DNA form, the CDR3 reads TGTGCCAGCAGCCCCTCCCCGGGACAGGGGTCCCATAACTATGGCTACACCTTC.